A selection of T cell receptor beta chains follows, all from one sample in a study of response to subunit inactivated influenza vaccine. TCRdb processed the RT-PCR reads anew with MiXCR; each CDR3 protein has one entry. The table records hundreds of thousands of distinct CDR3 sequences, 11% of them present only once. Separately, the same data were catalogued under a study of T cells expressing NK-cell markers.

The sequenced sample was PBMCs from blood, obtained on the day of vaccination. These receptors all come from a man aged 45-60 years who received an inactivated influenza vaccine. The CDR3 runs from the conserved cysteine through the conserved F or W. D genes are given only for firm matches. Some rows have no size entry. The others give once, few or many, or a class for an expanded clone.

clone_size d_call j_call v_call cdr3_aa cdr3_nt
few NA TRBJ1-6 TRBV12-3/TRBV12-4 CASSNPDSSPLHF TGTGCCAGCAGTAACCCTGACTCTTCACCCCTCCACTTT
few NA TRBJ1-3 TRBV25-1 CASSETGNTIYF TGTGCCAGCAGTGAAACGGGAAACACCATATATTTT
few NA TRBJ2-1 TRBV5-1 CASSSWSPSSYNEQFF TGCGCCAGCAGCTCTTGGTCGCCGAGCTCCTACAATGAGCAGTTCTTC
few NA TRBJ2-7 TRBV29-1 CSVDRSGEQYF TGCAGCGTTGACAGGTCCGGCGAGCAGTACTTC
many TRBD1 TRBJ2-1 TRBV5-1 CASSTGQSSYNEQFF TGCGCCAGCAGCACGGGACAGAGCTCCTACAATGAGCAGTTCTTC
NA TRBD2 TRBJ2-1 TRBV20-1 CSASGRLARHINEQFF TGCAGTGCTAGTGGCCGACTAGCACGTCATATAAATGAGCAGTTCTTC
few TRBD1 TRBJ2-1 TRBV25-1 CASSEGDRGRRFF TGTGCCAGCAGTGAGGGAGACAGGGGGCGTCGGTTCTTC
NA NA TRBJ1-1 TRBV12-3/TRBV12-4 CASGGDANTEAFF TGTGCCAGCGGGGGGGACGCGAACACTGAAGCTTTCTTT
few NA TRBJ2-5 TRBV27 CASSPGDNGAETQYF TGTGCCAGCAGCCCGGGCGACAACGGGGCAGAGACCCAGTACTTC
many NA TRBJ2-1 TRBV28 CASSLASVGNEQFF TGTGCCAGCAGTTTGGCTAGCGTGGGCAATGAGCAGTTCTTC
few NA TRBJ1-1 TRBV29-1 CSAWASSGGTEAFF TGCAGCGCGTGGGCGTCGAGTGGGGGCACTGAAGCTTTCTTT
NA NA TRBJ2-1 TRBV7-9 CASSGHLLGTEQFF TGTGCCAGCAGTGGACACCTCCTCGGGACTGAGCAGTTCTTC
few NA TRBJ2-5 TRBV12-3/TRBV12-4 CASSLVLGTQYF TGTGCCAGCAGTTTGGTTTTGGGGACCCAGTACTTC
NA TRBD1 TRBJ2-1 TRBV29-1 CSVALMDRANEQFF TGCAGCGTAGCACTTATGGACAGGGCCAATGAGCAGTTCTTC
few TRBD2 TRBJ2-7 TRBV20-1 CSASASGLTWYEQYF TGCAGTGCTAGTGCTAGCGGGCTCACATGGTACGAGCAGTACTTC
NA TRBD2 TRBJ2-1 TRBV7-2 CASSTSGGYNEQFF TGTGCCAGCAGTACTAGCGGAGGCTACAATGAGCAGTTCTTC
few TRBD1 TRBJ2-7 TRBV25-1 CASSAGTGGYYEQYF TGTGCCAGCAGCGCCGGGACAGGGGGATACTACGAGCAGTACTTC
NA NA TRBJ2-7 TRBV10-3 CAIQHDPKLEQYF TGTGCCATCCAGCATGATCCAAAACTGGAGCAGTACTTC
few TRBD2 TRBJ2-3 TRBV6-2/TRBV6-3 CASSSGDRRLLAGEQDTQYF TGTGCCAGCAGTTCCGGGGACAGGAGACTACTAGCGGGAGAACAAGATACGCAGTATTTT
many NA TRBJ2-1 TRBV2 CASSRTGPSNEQFF TGTGCCAGCAGTAGAACGGGGCCTTCCAATGAGCAGTTCTTC
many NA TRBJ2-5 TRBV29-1 CSYEGQETQYF TGCAGCTATGAAGGGCAAGAGACCCAGTACTTC
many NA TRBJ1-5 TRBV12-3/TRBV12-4 CASSPGRGYQPQHF TGTGCCAGCAGCCCTGGGAGGGGATATCAGCCCCAGCATTTT
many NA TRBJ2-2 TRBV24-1 CATSLTGSRELFF TGTGCCACCTCATTAACAGGTAGTCGGGAGCTGTTTTTT
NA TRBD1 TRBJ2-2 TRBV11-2 CASSFIDRGIHRSRELFF TGTGCCAGCAGCTTCATAGACAGGGGGATACACCGCAGCCGGGAGCTGTTTTTT
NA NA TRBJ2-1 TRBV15 CATSARPDGSEQFF TGTGCCACCAGCGCCCGGCCGGACGGTAGTGAGCAGTTCTTC
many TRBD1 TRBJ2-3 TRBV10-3 CAIYRTGDTQYF TGTGCCATCTATAGGACAGGGGATACGCAGTATTTT
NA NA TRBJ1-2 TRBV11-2 CASSSFDMGSYGYTF TGTGCCAGCAGCTCTTTCGATATGGGCAGTTATGGCTACACCTTC
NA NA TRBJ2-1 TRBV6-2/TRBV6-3 CASSWVAEFISYNEQFF TGTGCCAGCAGTTGGGTAGCGGAGTTCATATCCTACAATGAGCAGTTCTTC
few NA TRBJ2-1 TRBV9 CASSVRADSYNEQFF TGTGCCAGCAGCGTCAGAGCGGACTCCTACAATGAGCAGTTCTTC
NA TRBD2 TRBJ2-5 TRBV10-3 CAISPAPSGIQETQYF TGTGCCATCAGTCCCGCGCCTAGCGGGATACAAGAGACCCAGTACTTC
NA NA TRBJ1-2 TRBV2 CASSEVGASRIYGYTF TGTGCCAGCAGTGAAGTTGGGGCCTCGAGAATTTATGGCTACACCTTC
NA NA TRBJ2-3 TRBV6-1 CASRKTGRLDTQYF TGTGCCAGCAGAAAGACGGGCCGTTTGGATACGCAGTATTTT
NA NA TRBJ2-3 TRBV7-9 CASSSVGRASDTQYF TGTGCCAGCAGCTCCGTGGGCAGGGCTAGTGATACGCAGTATTTT
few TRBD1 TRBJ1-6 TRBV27 CASSLTGGYNSPLHF TGTGCCAGCAGTTTAACAGGGGGCTATAATTCACCCCTCCACTTT
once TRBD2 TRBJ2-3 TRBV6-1 CASSQPSGGPADTQYF TGTGCCAGCAGTCAACCAAGCGGGGGGCCCGCAGATACGCAGTATTTT
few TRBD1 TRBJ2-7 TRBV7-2 CASSPRTGGYYEQYF TGTGCCAGCAGCCCCCGGACAGGGGGCTACTACGAGCAGTACTTC
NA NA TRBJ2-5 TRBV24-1 CATSDLGPTETQYF TGTGCCACCAGTGATTTGGGGCCGACGGAGACCCAGTACTTC
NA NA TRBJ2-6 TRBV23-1 CASRSDSTGANVLTF TGCGCCAGCAGGAGCGACAGTACTGGGGCCAACGTCCTGACTTTC
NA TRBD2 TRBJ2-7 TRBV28 CASGSSAGVTYEQYF TGTGCCAGCGGATCCTCTGCGGGGGTAACCTACGAGCAGTACTTC
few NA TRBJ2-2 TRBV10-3 CAIRDSLGELFF TGTGCCATCAGGGACAGTCTCGGGGAGCTGTTTTTT
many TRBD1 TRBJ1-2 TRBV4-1 CASSQTGTGGNYGYTF TGCGCCAGCAGCCAGACCGGGACAGGGGGAAACTATGGCTACACCTTC
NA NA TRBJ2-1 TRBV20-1 CSARLGYNEQFF TGCAGTGCGAGATTAGGCTACAATGAGCAGTTCTTC
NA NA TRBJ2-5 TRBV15 CATSWMDSIQETQYF TGTGCCACCAGCTGGATGGACAGCATCCAAGAGACCCAGTACTTC
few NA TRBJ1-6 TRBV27 CASRVDFNSPLHF TGTGCCAGCAGAGTGGACTTTAATTCACCCCTCCACTTT
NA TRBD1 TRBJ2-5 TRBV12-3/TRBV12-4 CASSPGPTGTETQYF TGTGCCAGCAGTCCCGGCCCGACAGGGACAGAGACCCAGTACTTC
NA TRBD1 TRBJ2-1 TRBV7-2 CASSPGPGQGWGNEQFF TGTGCCAGCAGCCCGGGGCCGGGACAGGGGTGGGGCAATGAGCAGTTCTTC
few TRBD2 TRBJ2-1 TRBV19 CASTSQGGRMGEQFF TGTGCCAGTACCTCGCAGGGCGGGAGAATGGGTGAGCAGTTCTTC